This TCR beta chain was sequenced for a study of healthy donors' naive CD4 and CD8 T cells. Findings and caveats of the study: A reported CD4+/CD8+ bias affected most V and J genes in naive cells.

TCR libraries were built from about 520 ng of total RNA by linear amplification. TCRdb passed the reads through MiXCR, listing each CDR3 protein once. The sample shows roughly 200,000 distinct CDR3 sequences, around three quarters of them seen only once. This clonotype turned up a few times. Antigen specificity is unknown. This CDR3 comprises 13 residues. Trimming cost V 2 bases and J 4 bases, with 8 bases left between them. Germline loops: CDR1 MNHEY, CDR2 SVGAGI. The chain couples TRBV6-5 to TRBJ1-2; D is unresolved. Sequences were obtained from naive CD4+ and CD8+ T cells sorted from blood, pooled from several donors. The clonotype was recovered from a pool of human donors in good health; the sample pools cells from several healthy donors. CDR3 DNA sequence: TGTGCCAGCAGTTACGACGGACTCTATGGCTACACCTTC. Encoded protein: CASSYDGLYGYTF.